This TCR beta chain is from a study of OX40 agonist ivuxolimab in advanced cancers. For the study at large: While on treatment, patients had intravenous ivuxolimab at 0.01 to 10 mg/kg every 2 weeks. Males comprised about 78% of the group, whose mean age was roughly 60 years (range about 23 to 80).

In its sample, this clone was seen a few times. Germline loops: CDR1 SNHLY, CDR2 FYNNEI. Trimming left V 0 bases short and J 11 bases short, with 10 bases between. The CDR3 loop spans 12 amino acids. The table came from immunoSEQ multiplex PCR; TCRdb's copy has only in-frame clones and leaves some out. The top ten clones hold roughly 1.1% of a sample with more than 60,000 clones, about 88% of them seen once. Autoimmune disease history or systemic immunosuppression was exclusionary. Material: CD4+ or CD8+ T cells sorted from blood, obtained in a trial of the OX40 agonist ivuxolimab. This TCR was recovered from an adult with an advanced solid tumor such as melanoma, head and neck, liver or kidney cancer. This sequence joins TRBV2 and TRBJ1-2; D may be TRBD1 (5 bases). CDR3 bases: TGTGCCAGCAGTGAAGCGCTTCAGGGTTACACCTTC. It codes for CASSEALQGYTF.